Listed here is a single T cell receptor beta chain. From germline, CDR1 is SGHRS and CDR2 YFSETQ. CDR3 length equals 14 residues. The V and J ends lost 9 bases and 4 bases respectively, with 14 bases between them. This record comes from a study of cytomegalovirus exposure and HLA in healthy donors. With 60 Vbeta and 13 Jbeta primers, the PCR was carried out. Data came from immunoSEQ multiplex PCR; TCRdb stores just in-frame clones and leaves some out. The data show about 89,000 clones, around nine tenths seen once. The sample comprised PBMCs. This clonotype originated in a man aged 30-40 years in good health and CMV-seropositive. This chain links TRBV5-1 with TRBJ2-6, with a weak D call TRBD2 (7 bases). CDR3 bases: TGCGCCACCCGGGGGGCCCCCGGGGCCAACGTCCTGACTTTC. It specifies CATRGAPGANVLTF.